The 15 T cell receptor beta chains below come from one sample, sequenced in a study of metastatic and nonmetastatic thyroid tumors (dated by TCRdb to about 2020). None of the patients had been given any treatment before thyroid surgery. Preparation of the library involved PCR. These reads were obtained on an Illumina HiSeq 4000. The public reads were reprocessed in TCRdb via fastp at Q25 and MiXCR, keeping in-frame beta chains. The sample records about 21,000 clones, approximately 20% of which are singletons. The ten largest clones capture around a fifth of the sample. The sample was blood. The receptor set was obtained from a male donor with papillary thyroid cancer or a benign thyroid nodule (not recorded which). Some clones in this sample may be carry-over from other donors' samples.

This clone was seen repeatedly, ten times or more. The V call is TRBV4-2, the J call TRBJ1-5, with D tentatively TRBD1 (5 bases). This CDR3 contains 15 residues. V lost 0 bases and J lost 4, with 10 bases in between. Germline CDR1 and CDR2: LGHNA and YNFKEQ. CDR3 in amino acids: CASSQDSGTNQPQHF. CDR3 nucleotides: TGTGCCAGCAGCCAAGATTCCGGGACGAATCAGCCCCAGCATTTT.

This clone was seen ten or more times. The rearrangement links TRBV24-1 to TRBJ1-2; perhaps TRBD1 as D (6 bases). The CDR3 length is 16 residues. Germline V CDR1 and CDR2: KGHDR, SFDVKD. With 3 bases removed from V and 4 bases from J, the gap between germline ends came to 17 bases. For the CDR3, the DNA is TGTGCCACCAGTGATACTGGCGGGGGGCAGAGCTATGGCTACACCTTC. Its protein is CATSDTGGGQSYGYTF.

This clone showed up many times. The V gene is TRBV6-1, the J gene TRBJ2-3; TRBD1 is a possible D gene (6 bases). Germline V gene lookup returns CDR1 MNHNS and CDR2 SASEGT. The V gene lost 7 bases and the J gene lost 5 bases, with 10 bases spanning the gap. The CDR3 is made up of 12 amino acids. CDR3 sequence: CASTLGGDTQYF. The CDR3, as DNA: TGTGCCAGCACGTTAGGGGGAGATACGCAGTATTTT.

The sample holds many counts of this clone. The rearrangement links TRBV20-1 to TRBJ2-7, with 9 positions matching TRBD2. Germline CDR1 DFQATT, CDR2 SNEGSKA (reference sequence). V was pared by 1 base and J by 3 bases, with 1 base of the junction left unmatched. There are 13 residues in the CDR3. The CDR3 sequence is CSARGTSDYEQYF. As DNA, the CDR3 is TGCAGTGCTAGAGGGACTAGCGACTACGAGCAGTACTTC.

This clone was recorded many times. The rearrangement links TRBV20-1 to TRBJ1-2, with D possibly TRBD1 on 6 matching bases. Germline lookup yields CDR1 DFQATT and CDR2 SNEGSKA (reference sequence). The CDR3 extends over 15 amino acids. V dropped 6 bases and J dropped 1 base, with 18 bases sitting between them. The CDR3 sequence: CSAIGGASYNYGYTF. The CDR3, as DNA: TGCAGTGCCATCGGGGGCGCATCATATAACTATGGCTACACCTTC.

This clone was seen only a few times. This may be a read error: a much more frequent sequence differs by one nucleotide. V and J are TRBV29-1 and TRBJ1-1, with a possible D match to TRBD1 (5 bases). V lost 4 bases, J lost 1 base, and 7 bases lay in between. The germline gives CDR1 SQVTM, CDR2 ANQGSEA. The CDR3 runs to 12 residues. For the CDR3, the DNA is TGCAGCGTTGCGGGGGGGAACACTGAAGCTTTCTTT. Its translation is CSVAGGNTEAFF.

The chain is built from TRBV28 and TRBJ2-2; 7 bases line up with TRBD2. CDR3 length: 16 amino acids. CDR1 and CDR2 (germline): MDHEN, SYDVKM. Unmatched junction bases numbered 13, after V lost 7 bases and J lost 5 bases. Here the CDR3 reads CASTNSGFARTGELFF. The CDR3 coding sequence is TGTGCCAGCACCAATAGCGGGTTCGCTCGAACCGGGGAGCTGTTTTTT.

The genes are TRBV30 and TRBJ1-1; the D is unclear. Trimming cost V 3 bases and J 10 bases, with 12 bases left between them. CDR1 and CDR2 from the germline V gene are GTSNPN and SVGIG (reference sequence). The CDR3 loop spans 11 amino acids. Here the CDR3 reads CAWSVRMLAFF. The CDR3 DNA reads as TGTGCCTGGAGCGTCCGGATGTTAGCTTTCTTT.

This clone was found a few times. This may be a read error: a much more frequent sequence differs by one nucleotide. This rearrangement joins TRBV2 to TRBJ2-3; D remains ambiguous. Germline V gene sequence: CDR1 SNHLY, CDR2 FYNNEI. The CDR3 length is 11 residues. With 10 bases removed from V and 2 bases from J, the gap between germline ends came to 7 bases. CDR3 in DNA: TGTGCCATCATGCTCACAGATACGCAGTATTTT. This translates into CAIMLTDTQYF. Together with reference TRBV2 and TRBJ2-3, the CDR3 gives the full variable domain: EPEVTQTPSHQVTQMGQEVILRCVPISNHLYFYWYRQILGQKVEFLVSFYNNEISEKSEIFDDQFSVERPDGSNFTLKIRSTKLEDSAMYFCAIMLTDTQYFGPGTRLTVL.

This clone has a count of ten or more. This chain connects TRBV20-1 to TRBJ1-2; D may be TRBD1 (6 bases). The V end was cut by 6 bases, the J end by 1 base, with 24 bases between. Germline V gives CDR1 DFQATT, CDR2 SNEGSKA (reference sequence). The CDR3 contains 17 residues. The CDR3 protein is CSARSGGPADINYGYTF. The CDR3 nucleotides are TGCAGTGCACGATCCGGGGGCCCGGCCGACATTAACTATGGCTACACCTTC.

In this sample, this clone turned up many times. The rearrangement links TRBV9 to TRBJ2-7; 7 bases map to TRBD1. Germline V gives CDR1 SGDLS, CDR2 YYNGEE. CDR3 length equals 15 residues. The J segment lost 3 bases and the V segment lost 5 bases, leaving 11 bases of the junction unmatched. The CDR3 DNA sequence: TGTGCCAGCAGTCGAACAGGGGTCGGTCGCTACGAGCAGTACTTC. Translating gives CASSRTGVGRYEQYF.

This clone was found many times. The chain recombines TRBV12-3 or TRBV12-4 with TRBJ2-3; D not certain. Trimming took 1 base from V and 6 from J, leaving 2 bases between them. This CDR3 has 11 amino acids. The CDR3 region has the DNA TGTGCCAGCAGTTTAGTCGATACGCAGTATTTT. This sequence encodes CASSLVDTQYF.

This clone was counted ten times or more. The rearrangement uses TRBV19 and TRBJ2-3; 9 bases fit TRBD1. V gave up 5 bases and J gave up 6 bases; unmatched junction bases: 12. CDR1 and CDR2 (germline): LNHDA, SQIVND (reference sequence). This CDR3 has 16 amino acids. The CDR3, as DNA: TGTGCCAGTAGTTCGTTCCGGGACAGGGCTAGGGATACGCAGTATTTT. The encoded protein is CASSSFRDRARDTQYF.

Concerning this clone itself: A read error may be the cause here, since a much bigger clone is one base away. Other DNA sequences of this sample code for an identical CDR3. This rearrangement joins TRBV20-1 to TRBJ2-5, with D perhaps matching TRBD2 (6 bases). The CDR3 has 13 residues. The germline V and J ends were trimmed by 3 bases and 10 bases, with 18 bases remaining between them. CDR1 and CDR2 from the germline V gene are DFQATT and SNEGSKA (reference sequence). CDR3: CSARGGPLWVQYF. In DNA form, the CDR3 reads TGCAGTGCTAGGGGAGGACCTCTTTGGGTCCAGTACTTC.

This clone was detected many times. The V gene is TRBV11-3, the J gene TRBJ2-1; no definite D call. The CDR3 covers 11 residues. The germline V and J ends were trimmed by 4 bases and 8 bases, with 6 bases remaining between them. The germline CDR1 and CDR2 sequences are SGHNT and YENEEA. In DNA, the CDR3 is TGTGCCAGCAGCTCAGGTCATGAGCAGTTCTTC. Translating gives CASSSGHEQFF.